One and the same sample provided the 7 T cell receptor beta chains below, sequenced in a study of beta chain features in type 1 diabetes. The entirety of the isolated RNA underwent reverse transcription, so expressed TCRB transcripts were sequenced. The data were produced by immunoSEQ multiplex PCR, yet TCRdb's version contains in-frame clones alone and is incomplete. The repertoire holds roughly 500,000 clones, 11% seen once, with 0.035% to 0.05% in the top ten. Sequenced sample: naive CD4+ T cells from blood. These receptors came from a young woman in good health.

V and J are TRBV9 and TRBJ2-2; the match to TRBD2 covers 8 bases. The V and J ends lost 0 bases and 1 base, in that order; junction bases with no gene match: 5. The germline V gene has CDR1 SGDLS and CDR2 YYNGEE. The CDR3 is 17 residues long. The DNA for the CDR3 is TGTGCCAGCAGCGTAGGGACTAGCCGATTGAACACCGGGGAGCTGTTTTTT. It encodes CASSVGTSRLNTGELFF.

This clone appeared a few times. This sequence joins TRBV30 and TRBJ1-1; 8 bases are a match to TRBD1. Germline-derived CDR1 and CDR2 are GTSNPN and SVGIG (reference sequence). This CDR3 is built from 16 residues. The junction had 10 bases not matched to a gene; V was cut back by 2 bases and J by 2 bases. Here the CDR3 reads CAWSPRQGLGNTEAFF. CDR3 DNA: TGTGCCTGGAGTCCCCGACAGGGGTTGGGAAACACTGAAGCTTTCTTT.

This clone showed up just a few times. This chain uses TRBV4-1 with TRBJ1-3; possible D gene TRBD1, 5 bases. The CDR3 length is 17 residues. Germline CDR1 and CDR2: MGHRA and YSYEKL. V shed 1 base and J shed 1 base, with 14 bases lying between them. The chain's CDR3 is CASSQVRPGISGNTIYF. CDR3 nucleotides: TGCGCCAGCAGCCAAGTAAGGCCAGGGATTTCTGGAAACACCATATATTTT.

The CDR3 DNA sequence: TGTGCCAGCAGCGGGACAGACATCTCGGGCTACACCTTC. Translated, it gives CASSGTDISGYTF. The chain recombines TRBV2 with TRBJ1-2; TRBD1 aligns across 7 bases. The CDR3 sequence is 13 residues long. With V trimmed by 6 bases and J by 8 bases, 9 bases remained unmatched. CDR1 is SNHLY, CDR2 FYNNEI, per germline.

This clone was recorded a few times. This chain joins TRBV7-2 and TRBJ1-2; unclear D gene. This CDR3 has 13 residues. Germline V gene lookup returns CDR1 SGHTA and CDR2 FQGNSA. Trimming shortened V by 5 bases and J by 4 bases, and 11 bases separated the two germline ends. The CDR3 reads CASSPGLFYGYTF. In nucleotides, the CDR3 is TGTGCCAGCAGCCCTGGACTGTTCTATGGCTACACCTTC.

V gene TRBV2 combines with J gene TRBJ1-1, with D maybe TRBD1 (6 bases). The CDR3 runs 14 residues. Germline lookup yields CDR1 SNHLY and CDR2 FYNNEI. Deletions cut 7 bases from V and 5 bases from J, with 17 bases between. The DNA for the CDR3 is TGTGCCAGCAAAGAGGTCAGGGGCGGTACTGAAGCTTTCTTT. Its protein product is CASKEVRGGTEAFF.

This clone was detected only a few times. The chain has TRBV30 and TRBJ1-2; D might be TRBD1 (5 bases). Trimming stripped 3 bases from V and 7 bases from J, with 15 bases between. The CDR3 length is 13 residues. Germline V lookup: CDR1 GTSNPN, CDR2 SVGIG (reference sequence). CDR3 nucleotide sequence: TGTGCCTGGAGGATAACAAGGGGTTCTGGCTACACCTTC. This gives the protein CAWRITRGSGYTF. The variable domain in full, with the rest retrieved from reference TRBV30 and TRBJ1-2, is SQTIHQWPATLVQPVGSPLSLECTVEGTSNPNLYWYRQAAGRGLQLLFYSVGIGQISSEVPQNLSASRPQDRQFILSSKKLLLSDSGFYLCAWRITRGSGYTFGSGTRLTVV.